This T cell receptor beta chain was captured by sequencing in a study of shared clonotypes between healthy human individuals. Notes on the study in general: The study sampled only blood, and tissue repertoires likely differ.

This table comes from immunoSEQ multiplex PCR, and its TCRdb copy is limited to in-frame clones, with some not included. This table has hundreds of thousands of clones, roughly 70% appearing once. Trimming stripped 1 base from V and 3 bases from J, with 16 bases between. CDR1 SEHNR and CDR2 FQNEAQ come from the germline V gene (reference sequence). The CDR3 runs to 16 residues. As concerns this clone: Its antigen is not known.

The V gene is TRBV7-9, the J gene TRBJ2-7; D is tentatively TRBD1 or TRBD2 (5 bases each). Sequenced sample: memory CD4+ T cells sorted from blood. Described subset: CD45RA-negative fraction. The sequence was collected from a young man in good health. The chain's CDR3 is CASSLGSRDPHYEQYF. Here the CDR3 DNA reads TGTGCCAGCAGCTTAGGATCCCGGGACCCCCACTACGAGCAGTACTTC. Together with reference TRBV7-9 and TRBJ2-7, the CDR3 gives the full variable domain: DTGVSQNPRHKITKRGQNVTFRCDPISEHNRLYWYRQTLGQGPEFLTYFQNEAQLEKSRLLSDRFSAERPKGSFSTLEIQRTEQGDSAMYLCASSLGSRDPHYEQYFGPGTRLTVT.